Sequencing of this T cell receptor beta chain was carried out in a study of post-analysis software for immune sequencing data. Background on the study: Clinical courses comprised relapsing-remitting, secondary progressive and progressive-relapsing multiple sclerosis.

Unique molecular identifiers were present in the TCR beta cDNA libraries. Using its own MiXCR run on the PCR reads, TCRdb lists one record per CDR3 protein. The sample carries about 820,000 distinct CDR3 sequences, roughly half recorded once. The V and J ends lost 0 bases and 14 bases respectively, with 7 bases between them. The germline gives CDR1 SQVTM, CDR2 ANQGSEA. This CDR3 spans 10 amino acids. Note on this clonotype: Its antigen remains unknown.

Study results and caveats: The study found TRBV5-6, TRBV5-1 and TRBV20-1 among a handful of TRBV segments more frequent in patients than controls. F measure showed strong co-clustering of same-batch samples. Controls showed significantly higher normalized Chao1 diversity than did multiple sclerosis patients.

Sequenced sample: blood. The TCR was taken from a girl between 10 and 17 years old with multiple sclerosis. This chain uses TRBV29-1 with TRBJ1-4, with no clear D. For the CDR3, the DNA is TGCAGCGTTGAAGACGGGATGCTGTTTTTT. Protein: CSVEDGMLFF.